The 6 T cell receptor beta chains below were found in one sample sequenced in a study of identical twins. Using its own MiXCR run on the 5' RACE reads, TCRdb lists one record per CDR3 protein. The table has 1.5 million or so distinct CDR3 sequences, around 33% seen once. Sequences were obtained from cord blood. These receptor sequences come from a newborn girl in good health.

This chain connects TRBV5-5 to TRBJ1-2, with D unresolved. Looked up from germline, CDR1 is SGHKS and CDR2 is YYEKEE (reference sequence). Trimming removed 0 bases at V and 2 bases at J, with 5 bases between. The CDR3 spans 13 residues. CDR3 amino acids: CASSLDHNYGYTF. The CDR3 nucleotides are TGTGCCAGCAGCTTGGATCACAACTATGGCTACACCTTC.

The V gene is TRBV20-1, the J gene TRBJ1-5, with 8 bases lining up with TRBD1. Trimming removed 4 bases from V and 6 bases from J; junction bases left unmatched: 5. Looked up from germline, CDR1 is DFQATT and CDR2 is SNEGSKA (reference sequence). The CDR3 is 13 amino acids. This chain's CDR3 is CSATPGQGQPQHF. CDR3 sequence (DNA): TGCAGTGCTACCCCCGGACAGGGTCAGCCCCAGCATTTT.

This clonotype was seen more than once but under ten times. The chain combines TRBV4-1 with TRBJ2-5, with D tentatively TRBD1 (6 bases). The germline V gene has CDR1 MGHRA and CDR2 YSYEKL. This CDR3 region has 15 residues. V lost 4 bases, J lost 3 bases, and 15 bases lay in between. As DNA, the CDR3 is TGCGCCAGCAGCCGACTACCGGGACAAGAAGAGACCCAGTACTTC. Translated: CASSRLPGQEETQYF.

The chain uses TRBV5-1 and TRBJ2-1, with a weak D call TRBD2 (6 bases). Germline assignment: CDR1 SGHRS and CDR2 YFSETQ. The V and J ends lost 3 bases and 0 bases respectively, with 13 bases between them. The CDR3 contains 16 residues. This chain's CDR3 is CASSSRLVPSYNEQFF. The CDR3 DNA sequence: TGCGCCAGCAGCTCCCGACTAGTCCCCTCCTACAATGAGCAGTTCTTC.

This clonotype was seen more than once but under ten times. This CDR3 reads CSARKPGTANYEQYF. The CDR3 nucleotides are TGCAGTGCCAGAAAACCCGGGACAGCCAACTACGAGCAGTACTTC. The rearrangement uses TRBV20-1 and TRBJ2-7, with 7 nucleotides matching TRBD1. The CDR3 has 15 amino acids. From germline, CDR1 is DFQATT and CDR2 SNEGSKA (reference sequence). Unmatched junction bases numbered 14, after V lost 6 bases and J lost 3 bases.

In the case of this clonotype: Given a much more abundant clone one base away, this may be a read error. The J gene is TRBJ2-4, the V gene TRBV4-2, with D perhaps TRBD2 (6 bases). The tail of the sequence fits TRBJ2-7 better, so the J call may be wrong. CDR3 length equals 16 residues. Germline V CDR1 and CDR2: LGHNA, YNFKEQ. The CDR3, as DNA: TGTGCCAGCAGCCAAGATAACGCGGGGTTCTCCTACGAGCAGTACGTC. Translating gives CASSQDNAGFSYEQYV.